This T cell receptor (beta chain) was recovered during a study of identical twins. TCRdb ran MiXCR on the 5' RACE reads and lists one entry per CDR3 protein. The data show about 700,000 distinct CDR3 sequences, with 8.5% to 9% seen just once and more than 0.75% held by the top ten. In its sample, this clonotype was seen a few times. Separately, the same data were catalogued under a study of yellow fever vaccine responses in identical twins.

The TCR comes from a woman under 30 in good health. Sequences were obtained from PBMCs.

The CDR3 here is CASRLLAGVGNEQFF. CDR3 nucleotide sequence: TGTGCCAGCAGACTTCTAGCGGGAGTCGGGAATGAGCAGTTCTTC. The chain carries TRBV3-1 and TRBJ2-1, with 10 positions matching TRBD2. Germline-derived CDR1 and CDR2 are LGHDT and YNNKEL (reference sequence). This CDR3 region has 15 residues. With V trimmed by 6 bases and J by 7 bases, 9 bases remained unmatched.